This T cell receptor (beta chain) was sequenced for a study of cytomegalovirus exposure and HLA in healthy donors. On the study more broadly: Genotyping showed about 80% of roughly 400 donors falling in the Caucasian-associated ancestry cluster.

In regard to this clone: Its antigen remains unknown.

The CDR3 totals 15 residues. From germline, CDR1 is MDHEN and CDR2 SYDVKM. Trimming shortened V by 7 bases and J by 4 bases, and 18 bases separated the two germline ends. Notes on the study in general: Data from an earlier analysis indicated that most TCR beta V segments were productive either about 87% or about 30% of the time. After further analysis at a later stage, 16,951 TCR beta sequences were associated with HLA alleles at 0.05 false discovery rate.

Although they were nominally healthy when sampled, donors likely had unrecorded immune exposures. PCR amplification relied on 60 Vbeta primers (plus 13 Jbeta primers). The data were produced by immunoSEQ multiplex PCR, yet TCRdb's version contains in-frame clones alone and is incomplete. The sample has around 150,000 clones; roughly 80% are singletons. The specimen was PBMCs. The gene calls are TRBV28 and TRBJ2-3; D remains unclear. This TCR derives from a young man in good health and CMV-seronegative. The CDR3 region has the DNA TGTGCCAGCACCCCCGGAAGAGGATGGGCAGATACGCAGTATTTT. This gives the protein CASTPGRGWADTQYF.